The rows below give T cell receptor beta chains drawn from one sample of a study of shared clonotypes between healthy human individuals. Clones were sequenced by immunoSEQ multiplex PCR, and TCRdb holds only the in-frame ones, with some missing. There are about 2.3 million clones in the sample; 80% to 95% occur only once, and more than 0.35% lies in the top ten. The sample was naive CD4+ T cells from PBMCs. Receptors were obtained from a man between 18 and 29 years old in good health. Some clones in this sample may be carry-over from other donors' samples. Both conserved end residues are part of each CDR3. A D gene is named only where the DNA matches it firmly. Clone size, where shown, is once, few, many, or a class for clones that have expanded.

d_call: TRBD2; clone_size: .; j_call: TRBJ2-7; v_call: TRBV11-2; cdr3_aa: CASRRLAGAYEQYF; cdr3_nt: TGTGCCAGCAGGCGGCTAGCGGGTGCCTACGAGCAGTACTTC
d_call: .; clone_size: .; j_call: TRBJ2-5; v_call: TRBV5-1; cdr3_aa: CASNPRGGSGVETQYF; cdr3_nt: TGCGCCAGCAACCCGAGGGGCGGTTCTGGCGTCGAGACCCAGTACTTC
d_call: .; clone_size: .; j_call: TRBJ2-2; v_call: TRBV19; cdr3_aa: CASSTSVVWGELFF; cdr3_nt: TGTGCCAGTAGTACTAGTGTCGTTTGGGGGGAGCTGTTTTTT
d_call: .; clone_size: .; j_call: TRBJ1-1; v_call: TRBV7-8; cdr3_aa: CASSSRRENTEAFF; cdr3_nt: TGTGCCAGCAGCTCACGCCGGGAGAACACTGAAGCTTTCTTT
d_call: .; clone_size: .; j_call: TRBJ1-5; v_call: TRBV7-2; cdr3_aa: CASSLSQGLSNQPQHF; cdr3_nt: TGTGCCAGCAGCTTATCCCAGGGGCTTAGCAATCAGCCCCAGCATTTT
d_call: .; clone_size: .; j_call: TRBJ1-1; v_call: TRBV18; cdr3_aa: CASSQGVEAFF; cdr3_nt: TGTGCCAGCTCACAGGGGGTTGAAGCTTTCTTT
d_call: .; clone_size: once; j_call: TRBJ2-5; v_call: TRBV18; cdr3_aa: CASSPTAQETQYF; cdr3_nt: TGTGCCAGCTCACCAACAGCCCAAGAGACCCAGTACTTC
d_call: .; clone_size: .; j_call: TRBJ1-1; v_call: TRBV2; cdr3_aa: CASSEDAALGAFF; cdr3_nt: TGTGCCAGCAGTGAAGATGCCGCCTTGGGGGCTTTCTTT
d_call: TRBD2; clone_size: .; j_call: TRBJ2-1; v_call: TRBV19; cdr3_aa: CASSIDARTSGRAGANEQFF; cdr3_nt: TGTGCCAGTAGTATAGATGCTAGGACTAGCGGGAGGGCCGGGGCCAATGAGCAGTTCTTC
d_call: .; clone_size: .; j_call: TRBJ1-2; v_call: TRBV19; cdr3_aa: CASSIDPTPGGYGYTF; cdr3_nt: TGTGCCAGTAGTATAGATCCAACGCCCGGGGGCTATGGCTACACCTTC
d_call: TRBD2; clone_size: .; j_call: TRBJ2-3; v_call: TRBV5-1; cdr3_aa: CASSLVGLAGTDTQYF; cdr3_nt: TGCGCCAGCAGCTTGGTTGGGCTAGCGGGGACAGATACGCAGTATTTT
d_call: .; clone_size: few; j_call: TRBJ1-1; v_call: TRBV6-4; cdr3_aa: CASSERWGLNTEAFF; cdr3_nt: TGTGCCAGCAGTGAGAGATGGGGGCTGAACACTGAAGCTTTCTTT
d_call: TRBD1; clone_size: .; j_call: TRBJ1-5; v_call: TRBV30; cdr3_aa: CAWSARQGGQPQHF; cdr3_nt: TGTGCCTGGAGTGCTCGACAGGGGGGTCAGCCCCAGCATTTT
d_call: .; clone_size: once; j_call: TRBJ2-7; v_call: TRBV5-1; cdr3_aa: CASSLGGTAGNEQYF; cdr3_nt: TGCGCCAGCAGCTTGGGAGGGACGGCCGGGAACGAGCAGTACTTC
d_call: TRBD1; clone_size: .; j_call: TRBJ2-1; v_call: TRBV29-1; cdr3_aa: CSVEDRGPPYNEQFF; cdr3_nt: TGCAGCGTTGAGGACAGGGGCCCTCCTTACAATGAGCAGTTCTTC
d_call: .; clone_size: .; j_call: TRBJ2-3; v_call: TRBV9; cdr3_aa: CASSVTSRAEHTDTQYF; cdr3_nt: TGTGCCAGCAGCGTCACCTCGAGGGCAGAACACACAGATACGCAGTATTTT
d_call: .; clone_size: .; j_call: TRBJ1-5; v_call: TRBV7-2; cdr3_aa: CASSLRRNQPQHF; cdr3_nt: TGTGCCAGCAGCTTAAGGAGGAATCAGCCCCAGCATTTT
d_call: .; clone_size: .; j_call: TRBJ1-1; v_call: TRBV29-1; cdr3_aa: CSVTKPGRGTQNTEAFF; cdr3_nt: TGCAGCGTCACTAAACCGGGCCGAGGGACTCAGAACACTGAAGCTTTCTTT